This TCR beta chain originates from a study of blood T cell repertoires in COVID-19. TCRdb keeps only in-frame clones here, not all; method: immunoSEQ multiplex PCR. The table has around 110,000 clones, 82% seen once; the top ten hold 7.5%. Sequencing used peripheral blood. The sequence was collected from a man aged 65 to 85 with active or convalescent COVID-19.

The CDR3 loop reads CSVENWKGLAGDTDTQYF. The DNA for the CDR3 is TGCAGCGTTGAAAATTGGAAGGGACTAGCGGGCGACACAGATACGCAGTATTTT. The chain combines TRBV29-1 with TRBJ2-3; 12 bases line up with TRBD2. The CDR3 has 18 residues. CDR1 and CDR2 (germline): SQVTM, ANQGSEA. With 2 bases clipped from V and 2 bases from J, the junction kept 11 bases outside the gene matches.